Each of the 9 T cell receptor beta chains below was sequenced from the same sample in a study of T cell responses to AZD1222 COVID-19 vaccine. Method: immunoSEQ multiplex PCR; TCRdb's copy keeps in-frame clones and lacks some. This table has 56,000 or so clones, approximately 85% appearing once. Material: peripheral blood, obtained on day 0 of AZD1222 vaccination. These receptors all stem from an adult in good health.

The genes are TRBV14 and TRBJ2-3; possibly TRBD1 for D (6 bases). In germline, CDR1 is SGHDN, CDR2 FVKESK. This CDR3 contains 17 residues. Trimming took off 0 bases at V and 0 bases at J, with 13 bases between the two ends. The CDR3 loop reads CASSQERQDQSTDTQYF. DNA of the CDR3: TGTGCCAGCAGCCAAGAAAGACAGGACCAGAGCACAGATACGCAGTATTTT.

The genes are TRBV5-1 and TRBJ2-1; 8 bases match TRBD1. CDR1 and CDR2 (germline): SGHRS, YFSETQ. The CDR3 length is 15 residues. Losses at the gene ends were 0 bases for V and 1 base for J; bases not matched to a gene: 0. This CDR3 is CASSLGQGSYNEQFF. The CDR3 bases are TGCGCCAGCAGCTTGGGACAGGGGTCCTACAATGAGCAGTTCTTC. Supplemented by reference TRBV5-1 and TRBJ2-1, the full variable domain reads KAGVTQTPRYLIKTRGQQVTLSCSPISGHRSVSWYQQTPGQGLQFLFEYFSETQRNKGNFPGRFSGRQFSNSRSEMNVSTLELGDSALYLCASSLGQGSYNEQFFGPGTRLTVL.

The J gene is TRBJ2-2, the V gene TRBV6-6; D may be TRBD1 or TRBD2 (6 bases each). The V and J ends lost 2 bases and 3 bases respectively, with 10 bases between them. CDR1 and CDR2 (germline): MNHNY, SVGAGI (reference sequence). The CDR3 has 15 residues. The DNA of the CDR3 is TGTGCCAGCAGTTACAGGGGGGAAGACACCGGGGAGCTGTTTTTT. Protein product: CASSYRGEDTGELFF.

J is TRBJ1-2 and V is TRBV18; TRBD1 matches at 10 bases. The V gene's germline CDR1 is KGHSH and CDR2 LQKENI. There are 16 residues in the CDR3. J lost 3 bases, V lost 3 bases, and 7 bases had no gene match. The CDR3 DNA sequence: TGTGCCAGCTCACCGTTAGACAGGGGGCGCGACTATGGCTACACCTTC. Translated: CASSPLDRGRDYGYTF.

The CDR3 DNA follows: TGTGCCACGACAGGGACACTCAAAACCTACGAGCAGTACTTC. It codes for CATTGTLKTYEQYF. The chain joins TRBV6-5 to TRBJ2-7; 7 bases line up with TRBD1. This CDR3 region has 14 residues. The germline CDR1 and CDR2 sequences are MNHEY and SVGAGI. V shed 10 bases and J 2 bases; nucleotides not matched to a gene: 11.

V gene TRBV6-5 combines with J gene TRBJ1-5; TRBD1 might be the D (6 bases). V was clipped by 6 bases and J by 2 bases, with 14 bases between them. The CDR3 is 15 amino acids. Germline assignment: CDR1 MNHEY and CDR2 SVGAGI. The CDR3 DNA sequence: TGTGCCAGCAGGACCGCCTACAGGGGCAATCAGCCCCAGCATTTT. This encodes CASRTAYRGNQPQHF.

The chain carries TRBV6-5 and TRBJ1-1; a possible D gene is TRBD1 (5 bases). V was shortened by 5 bases and J by 3 bases, with 13 bases between the two germline ends. This CDR3 contains 14 residues. Germline V gene lookup returns CDR1 MNHEY and CDR2 SVGAGI. Here the CDR3 reads CASSQVGGYTEAFF. The CDR3 nucleotides are TGTGCCAGCAGTCAGGTCGGGGGTTACACTGAAGCTTTCTTT.

This chain uses TRBV18 with TRBJ2-7, with TRBD1 matching over 8 bases. Germline V CDR1 and CDR2: KGHSH, LQKENI. The CDR3 has 15 residues. J was trimmed by 3 bases and V by 3 bases; bases with no gene match: 7. The chain's CDR3 is CASSPIQGEGYEQYF. The CDR3 nucleotides read TGTGCCAGCTCACCTATACAGGGGGAAGGCTACGAGCAGTACTTC.

The gene calls are TRBV6-5 and TRBJ1-2; 7 bases agree with TRBD1. J lost 6 bases, V lost 5 bases, and 12 bases had no gene match. This CDR3 is built from 15 residues. Germline V lookup: CDR1 MNHEY, CDR2 SVGAGI. The CDR3 region is CASSRRRDRVDGYTF. The CDR3 DNA follows: TGTGCCAGCAGTCGCCGCCGAGACAGGGTTGATGGCTACACCTTC.